One and the same sample provided the 28 T cell receptor beta chains below, sequenced in a study of memory CD4+ T cells and cytomegalovirus serostatus (dated by TCRdb to about 2019). A FACSAria II was used to sort memory CD4+ T cells, defined as single viable CD3+CD4+CD8-CD45RO+ cells. Library preparation used the immunoSEQ multiplex PCR assay. In TCRdb, the immuneACCESS table is reduced to in-frame sequences with V and J assigned. These tables do not hold every clone; where another copy was compared, an unresolved V gene accounts for under half, and the others remain unexplained. The sample table contains 50,000 to 65,000 clones; only one count was recorded for 70% to 80% of them. Under 3% of the sample rests with the top ten. The sequenced material came from memory CD4+ T cells from blood. The receptor source for this set is an adult in good health and CMV-seropositive.

The chain links TRBV11-3 to TRBJ2-1; 10 bases are a match to TRBD2. The trim removed 4 bases at V and 7 bases at J, leaving 10 bases unmatched. The CDR3 has 16 amino acids. The germline gives CDR1 SGHNT, CDR2 YENEEA. CDR3 nucleotide sequence: TGTGCCAGCAGCTCTGGAGTGACTAGCGGGCAAAATGAGCAGTTCTTC. Encoded protein: CASSSGVTSGQNEQFF.

This chain links TRBV30 with TRBJ2-2; 7 bases are shared with TRBD2. Germline V gene data show CDR1 as GTSNPN and CDR2 as SVGIG (reference sequence). The CDR3 spans 14 residues. The V and J ends lost 2 bases and 4 bases, in that order; junction bases with no gene match: 4. The CDR3 spells CAWSRAGVTGELFF. The CDR3 DNA is TGTGCCTGGAGTAGGGCGGGAGTCACCGGGGAGCTGTTTTTT.

The chain combines TRBV5-1 with TRBJ2-1, with 8 bases that match TRBD2. The germline V gene has CDR1 SGHRS and CDR2 YFSETQ. The trim removed 4 bases at V and 4 bases at J, leaving 7 bases unmatched. The CDR3 loop spans 15 amino acids. The CDR3 coding sequence is TGCGCCAGCAGCCCGGCGGGAGGACCGTACAATGAGCAGTTCTTC. This encodes CASSPAGGPYNEQFF.

The chain employs TRBV7-9 and TRBJ1-2, with D hard to call. This CDR3 spans 14 amino acids. Germline V gene lookup returns CDR1 SEHNR and CDR2 FQNEAQ (reference sequence). Deletions cut 5 bases from V and 6 bases from J, with 16 bases between. The CDR3 region is CASSPRRGSDGYTF. CDR3 in DNA: TGTGCCAGCAGCCCCAGGCGAGGGTCGGATGGCTACACCTTC.

The chain uses TRBV6-5 and TRBJ2-1; D is perhaps TRBD1 (6 bases). The CDR3 contains 15 residues. From germline, CDR1 is MNHEY and CDR2 SVGAGI. The V end was cut by 6 bases, the J end by 2 bases, with 14 bases between. CDR3 residues: CASRSSGAPYNEQFF. CDR3 nucleotides: TGTGCCAGCAGAAGTTCAGGGGCTCCCTACAATGAGCAGTTCTTC.

This clone was seen only once. The gene calls are TRBV7-2 and TRBJ1-1; the D is unclear. Germline assignment: CDR1 SGHTA and CDR2 FQGNSA. The CDR3 has 15 residues. Trimming removed 1 base from V and 9 bases from J, with 18 bases in between. The CDR3: CASSLVFNQEVKAFF. In DNA, the CDR3 is TGTGCCAGCAGCTTAGTATTCAACCAGGAGGTTAAAGCTTTCTTT.

The CDR3 bases are TGTGCCAGTAGCCCGGACGGATCCTCCTACAATGAGCAGTTCTTC. Protein sequence: CASSPDGSSYNEQFF. The genes are TRBV19 and TRBJ2-1; D unresolved. Per germline, CDR1 LNHDA and CDR2 SQIVND (reference sequence). The CDR3 extends over 15 amino acids. V shed 6 bases and J shed 0 bases, with 12 bases lying between them.

The rearrangement joins TRBV19 to TRBJ2-7; 9 positions agree with TRBD2. J gave up 2 bases and V 3 bases, and 14 bases lay outside the gene matches. This CDR3 is 18 amino acids long. CDR1 and CDR2 (germline): LNHDA, SQIVND (reference sequence). The CDR3 loop is CASSIPPGGGGGAYEQYV. CDR3 in DNA: TGTGCCAGTAGTATCCCCCCAGGCGGGGGGGGAGGGGCCTACGAGCAGTACGTC.

The chain uses TRBV5-4 and TRBJ1-2; the match to TRBD1 covers 8 bases. Losses at the gene ends were 1 base for V and 7 bases for J; bases not matched to a gene: 3. This CDR3 has 13 residues. Germline CDR1 is SGHNT and CDR2 is YYREEE (reference sequence). The CDR3 sequence is CASSLRQGFGYTF. The DNA of the CDR3 is TGTGCCAGCAGCTTGAGACAGGGGTTTGGCTACACCTTC. Full variable domain (remainder filled in from reference TRBV5-4 and TRBJ1-2): ETGVTQSPTHLIKTRGQQVTLRCSSQSGHNTVSWYQQALGQGPQFIFQYYREEENGRGNFPPRFSGLQFPNYSSELNVNALELDDSALYLCASSLRQGFGYTFGSGTRLTVV.

The rearrangement joins TRBV4-3 to TRBJ1-2, with no clear D. The CDR3 is made up of 13 amino acids. V was clipped by 3 bases and J by 5 bases, with 10 bases between them. Germline assignment: CDR1 LGHNA and CDR2 YSLEER. CDR3 nucleotide sequence: TGCGCCAGCAGCCAGCGGGCCTCATATGGCTACACCTTC. It is translated as CASSQRASYGYTF.

The chain employs TRBV14 and TRBJ2-7; D is undetermined. This CDR3 spans 12 amino acids. Germline CDR1 and CDR2: SGHDN and FVKESK. V gave up 4 bases and J gave up 4 bases, with 8 bases separating them. The CDR3, as DNA: TGTGCCAGCAGCCTAACCGGGTACGAGCAGTACGTC. Protein sequence: CASSLTGYEQYV.

A single count supports this clone. The genes are TRBV19 and TRBJ1-5; 8 bases agree with TRBD1. Germline CDR1 is LNHDA and CDR2 is SQIVND (reference sequence). The length of the CDR3 is 15 residues. Trimming at V came to 7 bases and at J to 4 bases, leaving 9 bases not matched to a gene. In DNA form, the CDR3 reads TGTGCCAGTACCCTGACAGGGGCAAAAAATCAGCCCCAGCATTTT. Protein sequence: CASTLTGAKNQPQHF. Looking up the rest from reference TRBV19 and TRBJ1-5 gives the full variable domain: DGGITQSPKYLFRKEGQNVTLSCEQNLNHDAMYWYRQDPGQGLRLIYYSQIVNDFQKGDIAEGYSVSREKKESFPLTVTSAQKNPTAFYLCASTLTGAKNQPQHFGDGTRLSIL.

The gene calls are TRBV10-3 and TRBJ2-1; D is uncertain. The V end was cut by 6 bases, the J end by 0 bases, with 6 bases between. CDR1 ENHRY and CDR2 SYGVKD come from the germline V gene. The length of the CDR3 is 13 residues. CDR3 nucleotide sequence: TGTGCCATCAGCGGTAACTCCTACAATGAGCAGTTCTTC. This gives the protein CAISGNSYNEQFF.

The rearrangement joins TRBV7-8 to TRBJ1-2; D gene unclear. The V end lost 5 bases, the J end lost 5 bases, and 15 bases lay between the germline ends. The CDR3 covers 14 residues. Germline V gene data show CDR1 as SGHVS and CDR2 as FQNEAQ. CDR3 bases: TGTGCCAGCAGCCCCCATCCTTTTGGGTATGGCTACACCTTC. Translating it yields CASSPHPFGYGYTF.

The V gene is TRBV20-1, the J gene TRBJ1-2; no clear D gene. The CDR3 runs 9 residues. Germline CDR1 DFQATT, CDR2 SNEGSKA (reference sequence). The CDR3, as DNA: TGCAGCGCTCTTCCGGGCTACACCTTC. Translated, it gives CSALPGYTF.

The chain is built from TRBV12-5 and TRBJ1-5; TRBD1 is a possible D gene (5 bases). Trimming took 2 bases from V and 3 from J, leaving 11 bases between them. CDR1 LGHNT and CDR2 FRNRAP come from the germline V gene. The CDR3 consists of 15 residues. The DNA of the CDR3 is TGTGCTAGTGGTTTGAATCAGGGAATCAATCAGCCCCAGCATTTT. Its translation is CASGLNQGINQPQHF.

The sample holds a few counts of this clone. V gene TRBV29-1 combines with J gene TRBJ2-3; no clear D. The germline V and J ends were trimmed by 6 bases and 4 bases, with 11 bases remaining between them. Germline assignment: CDR1 SQVTM and CDR2 ANQGSEA. The CDR3 contains 12 residues. The CDR3, as DNA: TGCAGCGTCCCCCTTAATGCAGATACGCAGTATTTT. This sequence encodes CSVPLNADTQYF.

This chain joins TRBV30 and TRBJ1-5, with D perhaps TRBD1 (5 bases). The germline CDR1 and CDR2 sequences are GTSNPN and SVGIG (reference sequence). The CDR3 consists of 14 residues. With 2 bases removed from V and 3 bases from J, the gap between germline ends came to 11 bases. In nucleotides, the CDR3 is TGTGCCTGGAGTAGTGGGGGTCTCAATCAGCCCCAGCATTTT. Protein sequence: CAWSSGGLNQPQHF.

V and J are TRBV4-3 and TRBJ2-7; 11 nucleotides align to TRBD2. With V trimmed by 1 base and J by 4 bases, 3 bases remained unmatched. Germline CDR1 is LGHNA and CDR2 is YSLEER. The CDR3 totals 15 residues. In DNA, the CDR3 is TGCGCCAGCAGCCAAGGACTAGCGGGAACTTACGAGCAGTACTTC. This gives the protein CASSQGLAGTYEQYF.

This chain links TRBV19 with TRBJ1-5; D is undetermined. CDR3 length: 14 amino acids. CDR1 LNHDA and CDR2 SQIVND come from the germline V gene (reference sequence). The V end was cut by 7 bases, the J end by 3 bases, with 13 bases between. The DNA for the CDR3 is TGTGCCAGTAAAATGACGGCATCCAATCAGCCCCAGCATTTT. As protein: CASKMTASNQPQHF.

The rearrangement uses TRBV28 and TRBJ1-4; a possible D gene is TRBD1 (5 bases). Germline V lookup: CDR1 MDHEN, CDR2 SYDVKM. The CDR3 consists of 13 residues. V was trimmed by 4 bases and J by 10 bases, leaving 13 bases between them. CDR3 amino acids: CASSWQGLGKLFF. Here the CDR3 DNA reads TGTGCCAGCAGTTGGCAGGGTCTTGGAAAACTGTTTTTT.

A few counts support this clone. The chain joins TRBV5-1 to TRBJ2-1; D is unclear. The V end lost 4 bases, the J end lost 9 bases, and 17 bases lay between the germline ends. The CDR3 runs to 14 residues. Looked up from germline, CDR1 is SGHRS and CDR2 is YFSETQ. Here the CDR3 DNA reads TGCGCCAGCAGCATGGGGTTCGGATTCACTGAGCAGTTCTTC. Its translation is CASSMGFGFTEQFF.

The rearrangement joins TRBV7-9 to TRBJ2-2, with D maybe TRBD1 (6 bases). This CDR3 is built from 13 residues. V lost 5 bases and J 6 bases, leaving 10 bases between the germline ends. Germline V gives CDR1 SEHNR, CDR2 FQNEAQ (reference sequence). The CDR3 DNA reads as TGTGCCAGCAGCCCACAGGGACCCGGGGAGCTGTTTTTT. Amino acids: CASSPQGPGELFF.

The chain combines TRBV14 with TRBJ2-6; D remains unclear. The germline CDR1 and CDR2 sequences are SGHDN and FVKESK. Trimming stripped 0 bases from V and 0 bases from J, with 6 bases between. The CDR3 loop spans 16 amino acids. This chain's CDR3 is CASSQDRSSGANVLTF. CDR3 sequence (DNA): TGTGCCAGCAGCCAAGACAGAAGCTCTGGGGCCAACGTCCTGACTTTC.

Notes on this clone: An end of the junction does not agree with germline; a read error may underlie this. The chain links TRBV9 to TRBJ1-2; weak D call: TRBD1 (5 bases). The germline gives CDR1 SGDLS, CDR2 YYNGEE. The CDR3 runs to 14 residues. The CDR3 region is CASSVDQNLRGGQF. The CDR3 nucleotides read TGTGCCAGCAGCGTAGATCAGAATTTGAGGGGAGGCCAATTC.

This clone has only a few counts. V is TRBV18 and J is TRBJ1-2, with D uncertain. V dropped 3 bases and J dropped 10 bases, with 12 bases sitting between them. This CDR3 has 12 residues. The germline V gene has CDR1 KGHSH and CDR2 LQKENI. The CDR3 DNA reads as TGTGCCAGCTCACCCTCGGATCCTGCCTACACCTTC. It specifies CASSPSDPAYTF.

This rearrangement joins TRBV29-1 to TRBJ1-2; TRBD1 matches at 7 bases. Germline CDR1 SQVTM, CDR2 ANQGSEA. The junction had 13 bases not matched to a gene; V was cut back by 4 bases and J by 8 bases. The CDR3 is made up of 14 amino acids. The CDR3: CSVVTEGQRHGYTF. CDR3 coding DNA: TGCAGCGTTGTTACCGAGGGACAGCGGCACGGCTACACCTTC.

The chain carries TRBV11-2 and TRBJ1-1; maybe TRBD1 (6 bases). This CDR3 region has 15 residues. Trimming cost V 6 bases and J 1 base, with 15 bases left between them. CDR1 and CDR2 from the germline V gene are SGHAT and FQNNGV. The CDR3 DNA follows: TGTGCCAGCAGATCCGTGGGACACCCGAACACTGAAGCTTTCTTT. Protein product: CASRSVGHPNTEAFF.